Described below is a single T cell receptor (beta chain) sequence and its context. Its antigen is undetermined. This specimen belongs to a study of shared clonotypes between healthy human individuals. Points from the study as a whole: Clonotypes which were not shared had lower generation probabilities than clonotypes that all four donors shared.

V was pared by 1 base and J by 7 bases, with 5 bases of the junction left unmatched. Germline CDR1 and CDR2: LNHNV and YYDKDF (reference sequence). The length of the CDR3 is 15 residues. Assay: immunoSEQ multiplex PCR; the TCRdb copy retains only in-frame clones and omits some. The sample shows about a million clones, over 60% of them seen only once. This TCR was sampled from a man between 18 and 35 years old in good health. The chain has TRBV15 and TRBJ1-4; TRBD1 matches at 8 bases. Sequenced input: memory CD4+ T cells sorted from blood. Subset defined: CD45RA-negative fraction. The CDR3 loop is CATSRGSGGVEKLFF. The CDR3 DNA reads as TGTGCCACCAGCAGAGGATCAGGGGGCGTTGAAAAACTGTTTTTT. The full variable domain, its missing parts supplied by reference TRBV15 and TRBJ1-4, is DAMVIQNPRYQVTQFGKPVTLSCSQTLNHNVMYWYQQKSSQAPKLLFHYYDKDFNNEADTPDNFQSRRPNTSFCFLDIRSPGLGDTAMYLCATSRGSGGVEKLFFGSGTQLSVL.